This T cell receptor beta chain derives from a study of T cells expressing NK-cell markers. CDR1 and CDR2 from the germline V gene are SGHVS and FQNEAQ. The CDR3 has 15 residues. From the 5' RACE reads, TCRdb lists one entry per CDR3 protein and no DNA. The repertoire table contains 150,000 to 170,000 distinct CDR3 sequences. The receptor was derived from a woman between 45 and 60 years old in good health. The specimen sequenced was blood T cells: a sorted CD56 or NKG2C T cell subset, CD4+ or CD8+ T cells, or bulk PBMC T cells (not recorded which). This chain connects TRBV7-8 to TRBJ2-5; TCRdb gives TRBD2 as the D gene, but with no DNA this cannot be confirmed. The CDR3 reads CASSLEGLGEETQYF. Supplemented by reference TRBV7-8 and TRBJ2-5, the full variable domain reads GAGVSQSPRYKVAKRGQDVALRCDPISGHVSLFWYQQALGQGPEFLTYFQNEAQLDKSGLPSDRFFAERPEGSVSTLKIQRTQQEDSAVYLCASSLEGLGEETQYFGPGTRLLVL.